The entry below gives a single T cell receptor (beta chain) sequence along with its context. Antigen specificity is unknown. This CDR3 contains 12 residues. CDR1 MDHEN and CDR2 SYDVKM come from the germline V gene. The V and J ends lost 11 bases and 3 bases respectively, with 14 bases between them. These data belong to a study of cytomegalovirus exposure and HLA in healthy donors. This PCR relied on a set of 60 Vbeta primers and 13 Jbeta primers. Sequencing used immunoSEQ multiplex PCR; TCRdb keeps in-frame clones, though not all of them. The sample holds around 160,000 clones, approximately 80% seen once. General study points: It was 164 TCR beta chains that were listed as cytomegalovirus-associated.

Specimen: PBMCs. The clonotype was recovered from a male donor in good health and CMV-seropositive. The rearrangement links TRBV28 to TRBJ2-7, with D possibly TRBD2 on 6 matching bases. Written as DNA, the CDR3 is TGTGCCTCTGGGGGAGGTATCTACGAGCAGTACTTC. Translating it yields CASGGGIYEQYF.